Described below is a single T cell receptor beta chain sequence and its context. Its antigen is unknown. These data originate in a study of cytomegalovirus exposure and HLA in healthy donors. The V gene lost 4 bases and the J gene lost 1 base, with 15 bases spanning the gap. The CDR3 is made up of 16 amino acids. Germline V gene sequence: CDR1 SEHNR, CDR2 FQNEAQ (reference sequence). Study observations and caveats: The authors later linked a missense DCLRE1C variant to TCR beta V- and J-gene trimming. Earlier analysis found most TCR beta V segments productive about 87% or about 30% of the time.

PCR employed 60 Vbeta and 13 Jbeta primers. Measured with immunoSEQ multiplex PCR; TCRdb has only the in-frame clones, and not every one. The sample consists of some 130,000 clones, over 60% of them appearing once. The receptor was derived from a human donor in good health. The sequenced material came from PBMCs. This rearrangement joins TRBV7-9 to TRBJ2-3; TRBD2 is a possible D gene (5 bases). This chain's CDR3 is CASSSPLGGGTDTQYF. The CDR3 coding sequence is TGTGCCAGCAGCTCCCCACTAGGTGGTGGCACAGATACGCAGTATTTT.